This T cell receptor beta chain was documented in a study of cytomegalovirus exposure and HLA in healthy donors. This table comes from immunoSEQ multiplex PCR, and its TCRdb copy is limited to in-frame clones, with some not included. The table has approximately 260,000 clones, approximately 86% seen once. Study-level points and caveats: Among TCR beta chains, those listed as cytomegalovirus-associated numbered about 160.

With regard to this clone: Its antigen remains unknown.

The TCR sequence derives from a woman in her 30s in good health and CMV-seropositive. Input material: PBMCs.

Here the CDR3 reads CASTRGGEPISGANVLTF. Written as DNA, the CDR3 is TGTGCCAGCACCCGGGGGGGGGAGCCAATCTCTGGGGCCAACGTCCTGACTTTC. The rearrangement links TRBV4-2 to TRBJ2-6; 8 positions agree with TRBD2. J lost 0 bases, V lost 7 bases, and 11 bases had no gene match. This CDR3 spans 18 amino acids. Germline assignment: CDR1 LGHNA and CDR2 YNFKEQ.